This TCR beta chain was sequenced for a study of graft-versus-host responses after intestinal transplantation. In the study overall: All of the recipients had induction that used anti-thymocyte globulin, then tacrolimus and steroids for approximately 3 years.

In regard to this clone: The antigen is not known.

Overall study findings and caveats: Some GvH clones appeared in ileal mucosa or blood before recipient bone marrow.

The V and J ends lost 5 bases and 5 bases respectively, with 6 bases between them. CDR1 is SGHTA, CDR2 FQGNSA, per germline. The CDR3 contains 11 residues. Intraepithelial lymphocytes and lamina propria lymphocytes were released through processing of graft tissue. TCRdb's copy holds only in-frame clones and misses some; the assay was immunoSEQ multiplex PCR. The sample yields approximately 16,000 clones, approximately 59% seen once. The J gene is TRBJ2-5, the V gene TRBV7-2; a weak D match, TRBD1 (5 bases). The sequence was obtained from a human patient who received an intestinal transplant, so some T cells may come from the graft donor. The input for sequencing was ileum tissue, taken 524 days after transplant. The CDR3: CASSNRETQYF. CDR3 in DNA: TGTGCCAGCAGCAACAGGGAGACCCAGTACTTC.